What follows is one T cell receptor beta chain and its context. These data belong to a study of control samples from healthy donors and cancer patients. The CDR3 length is 18 residues. The J segment lost 1 base and the V segment lost 2 bases, leaving 10 bases of the junction unmatched. The V gene's germline CDR1 is SGDLS and CDR2 YYNGEE. The method was immunoSEQ multiplex PCR; TCRdb's version includes in-frame clones alone and lacks a portion of them. The sample includes around 140,000 clones, about 89% of them seen just once. The TCR sequence derives from a man aged 18 to 29 in good health. The chain has TRBV9 and TRBJ2-5; 11 nucleotides match TRBD2. Sequenced: blood. The CDR3 DNA follows: TGTGCCAGCAGCGTCACTAGCGGGGGAGGAGGGGCCCAAGAGACCCAGTACTTC. The encoded protein is CASSVTSGGGGAQETQYF. Looking up the rest from reference TRBV9 and TRBJ2-5 gives the full variable domain: DSGVTQTPKHLITATGQRVTLRCSPRSGDLSVYWYQQSLDQGLQFLIQYYNGEERAKGNILERFSAQQFPDLHSELNLSSLELGDSALYFCASSVTSGGGGAQETQYFGPGTRLLVL.